This TCR beta chain was sequenced in a study of T-cell memory formation after mild COVID-19. The ends lost 6 bases at V and 3 bases at J; junction bases unmatched: 8. CDR1 and CDR2 from the germline V gene are SGHTA and FQGNSA. This CDR3 region has 16 residues. 5'RACE primed from the constant segment yielded TCR alpha and TCR beta cDNA libraries bearing sample barcodes and UMIs. TCRdb re-analysed the 5' RACE reads in MiXCR, keeping a single row per CDR3 protein. The repertoire holds 250,000 or so distinct CDR3 sequences, with over 15% as singletons. The chain recombines TRBV7-2 with TRBJ2-2; 9 bases are shared with TRBD2. The clonotype was recovered from a man between 18 and 29 years old who had mild COVID-19 (a few samples of this study predate the infection). Cell type and time point are not known. Sequenced input: PBMCs or a T cell subset sorted from them (not recorded which). The CDR3 reads CASRRALAGYTGELFF. As DNA, the CDR3 is TGTGCCAGCAGGAGGGCCCTAGCGGGGTACACCGGGGAGCTGTTTTTT. The entire variable domain, with the rest obtained from reference TRBV7-2 and TRBJ2-2, is as follows: GAGVSQSPSNKVTEKGKDVELRCDPISGHTALYWYRQSLGQGLEFLIYFQGNSAPDKSGLPSDRFSAERTGGSVSTLTIQRTQQEDSAVYLCASRRALAGYTGELFFGEGSRLTVL.